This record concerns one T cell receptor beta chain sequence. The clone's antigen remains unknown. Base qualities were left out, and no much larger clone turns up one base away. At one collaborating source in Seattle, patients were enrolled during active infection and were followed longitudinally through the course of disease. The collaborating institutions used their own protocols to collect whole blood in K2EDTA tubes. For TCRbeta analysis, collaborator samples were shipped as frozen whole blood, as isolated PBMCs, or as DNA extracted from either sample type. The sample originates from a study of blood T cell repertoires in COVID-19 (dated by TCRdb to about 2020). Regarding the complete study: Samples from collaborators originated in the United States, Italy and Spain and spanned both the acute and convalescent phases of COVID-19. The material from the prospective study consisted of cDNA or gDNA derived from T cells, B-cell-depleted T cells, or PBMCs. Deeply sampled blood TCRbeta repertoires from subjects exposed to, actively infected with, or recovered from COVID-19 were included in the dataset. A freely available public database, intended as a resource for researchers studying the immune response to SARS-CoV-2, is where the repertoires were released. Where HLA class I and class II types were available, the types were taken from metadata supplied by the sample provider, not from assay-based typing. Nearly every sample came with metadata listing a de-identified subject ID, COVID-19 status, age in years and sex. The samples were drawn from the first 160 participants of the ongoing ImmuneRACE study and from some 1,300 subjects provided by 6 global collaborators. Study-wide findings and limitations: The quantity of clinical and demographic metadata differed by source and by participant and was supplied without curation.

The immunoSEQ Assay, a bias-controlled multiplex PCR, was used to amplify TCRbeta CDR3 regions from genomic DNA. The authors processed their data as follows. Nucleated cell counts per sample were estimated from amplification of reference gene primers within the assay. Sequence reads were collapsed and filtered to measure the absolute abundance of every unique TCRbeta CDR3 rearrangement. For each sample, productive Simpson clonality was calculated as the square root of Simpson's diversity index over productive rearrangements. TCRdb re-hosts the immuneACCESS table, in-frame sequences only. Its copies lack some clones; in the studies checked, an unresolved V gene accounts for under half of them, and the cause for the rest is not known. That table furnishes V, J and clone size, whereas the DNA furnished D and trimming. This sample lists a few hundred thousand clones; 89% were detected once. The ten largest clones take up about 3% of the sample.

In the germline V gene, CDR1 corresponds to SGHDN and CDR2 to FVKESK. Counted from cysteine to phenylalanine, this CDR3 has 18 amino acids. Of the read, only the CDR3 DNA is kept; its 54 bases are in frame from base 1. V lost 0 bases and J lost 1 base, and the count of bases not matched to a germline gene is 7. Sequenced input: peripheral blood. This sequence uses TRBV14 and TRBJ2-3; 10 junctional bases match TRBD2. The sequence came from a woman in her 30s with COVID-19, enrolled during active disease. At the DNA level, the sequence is TGTGCCAGCAGCCAAGATCTGGCTAGCGGGGGCCGCACAGATACGCAGTATTTT. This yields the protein CASSQDLASGGRTDTQYF.